This TCR beta chain comes out of a study of blood T cell repertoires in COVID-19. Looking at the study overall: T cells, B-cell-depleted T cells, or PBMCs supplied cDNA or gDNA.

Per the germline V gene, CDR1 is LNHDA and CDR2 is SQIVND (reference sequence). V dropped 5 bases and J dropped 4 bases, with 9 bases sitting between them. This CDR3 contains 13 residues. How the authors handled the data: Estimation of nucleated cell counts was performed using reference gene primer amplification. Using immunoSEQ multiplex PCR, the repertoire was profiled, and TCRdb retains in-frame clones only, with some absent. From that table come the V and J calls and clone size; the DNA was used to work out D and trimming. The profile shows 250,000 or so clones, 70% to 90% of them singletons. The sequenced sample consisted of peripheral blood. This TCR was recovered from a woman in her fifties or sixties with active or convalescent COVID-19. This rearrangement joins TRBV19 to TRBJ1-5; D remains unclear. CDR3 sequence reads: CASSPGRNQPQHF. In nucleotides, the CDR3 is TGTGCCAGTAGTCCCGGGAGGAATCAGCCCCAGCATTTT.